Below are 28 T cell receptor beta chains sequenced from a single sample in a study of blood T cell repertoires in COVID-19. Sequencing used immunoSEQ multiplex PCR; TCRdb keeps in-frame clones, though not all of them. The table has around 240,000 clones, about 83% seen once. Sequencing input: PBMCs or T cells enriched from blood (not recorded which). These receptors all come from a woman between 45 and 65 years old who had recovered from COVID-19.

This clone was seen just once. The chain uses TRBV4-3 and TRBJ2-3, with TRBD2 matching 9 bases. The V segment lost 4 bases and the J segment 5 bases; nucleotides outside the gene matches: 7. The germline V gene encodes CDR1 LGHNA and CDR2 YSLEER. The CDR3 contains 15 residues. The CDR3 sequence is CASSRNGLARDTQYF. CDR3 nucleotide sequence: TGCGCCAGCAGCCGGAATGGACTAGCGAGAGATACGCAGTATTTT.

V usage is TRBV10-2 and J usage is TRBJ1-2; 7 positions match TRBD1. Unmatched junction bases numbered 10, after V lost 3 bases and J lost 0 bases. Per germline, CDR1 WSHSY and CDR2 SAAADI. There are 17 residues in the CDR3. The CDR3 DNA reads as TGCGCCAGCAGTGACCCGACAGGGACCCTGACTAACTATGGCTACACCTTC. It encodes CASSDPTGTLTNYGYTF.

The J gene is TRBJ1-3, the V gene TRBV19, with 7 bases fitting TRBD1. CDR1 is LNHDA and CDR2 is SQIVND in the germline V gene (reference sequence). Losses at the gene ends were 4 bases for V and 0 bases for J; bases not matched to a gene: 9. The CDR3 spans 17 residues. The DNA for the CDR3 is TGTGCCAGTAGTACCAAAGGACAGGCTTACTCTGGAAACACCATATATTTT. Protein sequence: CASSTKGQAYSGNTIYF.

The V call is TRBV5-1, the J call TRBJ1-2, with 9 positions matching TRBD1. V shed 3 bases, J shed 6 bases, and the junction held 12 bases outside the gene matches. Germline lookup yields CDR1 SGHRS and CDR2 YFSETQ. The CDR3 has 16 amino acids. The CDR3 spells CASSWTPRDRVDGYTF. Here the CDR3 DNA reads TGCGCCAGCAGCTGGACCCCGCGGGACAGGGTTGATGGCTACACCTTC.

The gene calls are TRBV27 and TRBJ2-2, with a weak D call TRBD2 (5 bases). The CDR3 spans 14 residues. Trimming shortened V by 7 bases and J by 6 bases, and 15 bases separated the two germline ends. The V gene's germline CDR1 is MNHEY and CDR2 SMNVEV (reference sequence). In DNA, the CDR3 is TGTGCCAGCAACCGGGGTAGCGCCGCCGGGGAGCTGTTTTTT. This sequence encodes CASNRGSAAGELFF.

The chain carries TRBV7-3 and TRBJ1-1; TRBD1 aligns across 9 bases. Germline lookup yields CDR1 SGHTA and CDR2 FQGTGA. The CDR3 length is 15 residues. Trimming took 4 bases from V and 0 from J; bases not matched to a gene: 3. This CDR3 reads CASSWTGALNTEAFF. The CDR3 nucleotides read TGTGCCAGCAGCTGGACAGGGGCCTTGAACACTGAAGCTTTCTTT.

V gene TRBV11-2 combines with J gene TRBJ2-7, with 11 bases identical to TRBD2. Germline values: CDR1 SGHAT, CDR2 FQNNGV. Losses at the gene ends were 5 bases for V and 2 bases for J; bases not matched to a gene: 8. The CDR3 runs to 16 residues. CDR3 loop: CASSPGTSGVTYEQYF. DNA for the CDR3: TGTGCCAGCAGCCCAGGGACTAGCGGAGTAACCTACGAGCAGTACTTC.

The sample holds a few counts of this clone. The chain links TRBV19 to TRBJ1-1; D is uncertain. The length of the CDR3 is 13 residues. CDR1 and CDR2 (germline): LNHDA, SQIVND (reference sequence). Deletions cut 3 bases from V and 1 base from J, with 6 bases between. The CDR3 sequence: CASSMAKNTEAFF. As DNA, the CDR3 is TGTGCCAGTAGTATGGCCAAGAACACTGAAGCTTTCTTT.

Relative to its sample, this clone is medium-sized. The chain has TRBV7-9 and TRBJ1-5; D not resolved. The CDR3 covers 9 residues. In germline, CDR1 is SEHNR, CDR2 FQNEAQ (reference sequence). V lost 5 bases, J lost 10 bases, and 3 bases lay in between. In DNA, the CDR3 is TGTGCCAGCAGCCCTCCCCAGCATTTT. This codes for CASSPPQHF.

The chain has TRBV11-3 and TRBJ2-5, with 13 bases that match TRBD2. CDR1 is SGHNT, CDR2 YENEEA, per germline. The CDR3 length is 16 residues. Unmatched junction bases numbered 3, after V lost 5 bases and J lost 0 bases. CDR3 in amino acids: CASSPGTSGNQETQYF. DNA for the CDR3: TGTGCCAGCAGCCCGGGGACTAGCGGGAACCAAGAGACCCAGTACTTC.

The rearrangement uses TRBV5-1 and TRBJ1-1, with a tentative D call TRBD1 (5 bases). Germline V gene lookup returns CDR1 SGHRS and CDR2 YFSETQ. The CDR3 has 14 residues. V dropped 0 bases and J dropped 0 bases, with 6 bases sitting between them. The chain's CDR3 is CASSLGDLNTEAFF. The CDR3 coding sequence is TGCGCCAGCAGCTTGGGGGACTTGAACACTGAAGCTTTCTTT.

The count of this clone is one. The chain joins TRBV6-6 to TRBJ1-2; 9 bases agree with TRBD1. The CDR3 contains 13 residues. Germline-derived CDR1 and CDR2 are MNHNY and SVGAGI (reference sequence). V shed 2 bases and J 8 bases; nucleotides not matched to a gene: 3. For the CDR3, the DNA is TGTGCCAGCAGTTACAGGACAGGGGTAGGCTACACCTTC. Translating gives CASSYRTGVGYTF.

J is TRBJ2-5 and V is TRBV6-2 or TRBV6-3; D may be TRBD2 (6 bases). Germline loops: CDR1 MNHEY, CDR2 SVGEGT. V dropped 0 bases and J dropped 5 bases, with 13 bases sitting between them. The CDR3 spans 15 residues. For the CDR3, the DNA is TGTGCCAGCAGTTACTCGGTACTAGCACTCGAGACCCAGTACTTC. Protein sequence: CASSYSVLALETQYF.

This chain connects TRBV24-1 to TRBJ2-3, with D perhaps matching TRBD2 (6 bases). This CDR3 is built from 14 residues. The V end lost 4 bases, the J end lost 3 bases, and 10 bases lay between the germline ends. The V gene's germline CDR1 is KGHDR and CDR2 SFDVKD. The CDR3 sequence: CATSEGGRTDTQYF. Here the CDR3 DNA reads TGTGCCACCAGTGAGGGGGGAAGGACAGATACGCAGTATTTT.

The V gene is TRBV10-3, the J gene TRBJ1-1; 7 nucleotides agree with TRBD1. Trimming cost V 4 bases and J 5 bases; bases outside gene matches: 10. The CDR3 sequence is 15 residues long. Germline CDR1 reads ENHRY; CDR2 reads SYGVKD. The CDR3 sequence: CAISAADRVDTEAFF. The CDR3, as DNA: TGTGCCATCAGTGCCGCAGACAGGGTAGATACTGAAGCTTTCTTT.

The count of this clone is one. The chain employs TRBV12-3 or TRBV12-4 and TRBJ1-1; D is perhaps TRBD1 (6 bases). CDR3 length: 13 amino acids. V was cut by 6 bases and J by 8 bases, with 16 bases left in between. The CDR3 loop reads CASSFGQFPEAFF. The CDR3 DNA is TGTGCCAGCAGCTTCGGACAGTTTCCAGAAGCTTTCTTT.

V is TRBV19 and J is TRBJ1-1; D unresolved. Germline assignment: CDR1 LNHDA and CDR2 SQIVND (reference sequence). This CDR3 comprises 16 residues. The V end was cut by 6 bases, the J end by 8 bases, with 25 bases between. This chain's CDR3 is CASSPSRAGGVGEAFF. CDR3 DNA sequence: TGTGCCAGTAGCCCTTCGCGGGCAGGTGGAGTGGGAGAAGCTTTCTTT.

The rearrangement links TRBV19 to TRBJ1-2; 9 bases fit TRBD1. The CDR3 covers 14 residues. The germline V gene has CDR1 LNHDA and CDR2 SQIVND (reference sequence). V was pared by 4 bases and J by 8 bases, with 8 bases of the junction left unmatched. As DNA, the CDR3 is TGTGCCAGTAGTACACTACAGGGGGCAAAAGGCTACACCTTC. The encoded protein is CASSTLQGAKGYTF.

The rearrangement joins TRBV6-5 to TRBJ1-3; weak D call: TRBD1 (6 bases). Germline CDR1 is MNHEY and CDR2 is SVGAGI. Trimming took off 6 bases at V and 0 bases at J, with 12 bases between the two ends. This CDR3 is built from 15 residues. CDR3 residues: CASSRRTDSGNTIYF. Written as DNA, the CDR3 is TGTGCCAGCAGCAGACGGACAGACTCTGGAAACACCATATATTTT.

V usage is TRBV6-5 and J usage is TRBJ2-1; 10 bases agree with TRBD2. This CDR3 comprises 14 residues. Looked up from germline, CDR1 is MNHEY and CDR2 is SVGAGI. V shed 8 bases and J 4 bases; nucleotides not matched to a gene: 5. The CDR3 here is CASRTSGVYNEQFF. In DNA, the CDR3 is TGTGCCAGCCGGACTAGCGGAGTTTACAATGAGCAGTTCTTC.

The rearrangement links TRBV7-2 to TRBJ1-1; D is unresolved. This CDR3 is built from 15 residues. The V gene lost 0 bases and the J gene lost 1 base, with 9 bases spanning the gap. From germline, CDR1 is SGHTA and CDR2 FQGNSA. For the CDR3, the DNA is TGTGCCAGCAGCTTAGCCGGTTCAAGGAACACTGAAGCTTTCTTT. This gives the protein CASSLAGSRNTEAFF.

This rearrangement joins TRBV4-1 to TRBJ1-4, with D perhaps TRBD1 (6 bases). Germline CDR1 is MGHRA and CDR2 is YSYEKL. Trimming left V 4 bases short and J 8 bases short, with 14 bases between. The CDR3 is 14 amino acids. The CDR3 reads CASSPGDPSEKLFF. CDR3 nucleotides: TGCGCCAGCAGCCCAGGGGACCCTTCAGAAAAACTGTTTTTT.

This clone was found many times. V gene TRBV6-2 or TRBV6-3 combines with J gene TRBJ1-2; D unclear. Trimming stripped 5 bases from V and 6 bases from J, with 19 bases between. The CDR3 extends over 15 amino acids. CDR1 is MNHEY, CDR2 SVGEGT, per germline. The CDR3 reads CASSDAGRGKDGYTF. The CDR3 DNA reads TGTGCCAGCAGTGACGCCGGACGGGGTAAAGATGGCTACACCTTC.

The rearrangement joins TRBV4-1 to TRBJ2-7, with D hard to call. V was cut by 1 base and J by 2 bases, with 18 bases left in between. Germline V gene lookup returns CDR1 MGHRA and CDR2 YSYEKL. The CDR3 contains 17 residues. CDR3 sequence reads: CASSQVVLSGLAYEQYF. The CDR3 coding sequence is TGCGCCAGCAGCCAAGTTGTCCTTTCCGGGTTGGCCTACGAGCAGTACTTC.

The chain recombines TRBV6-2 or TRBV6-3 with TRBJ1-1; TRBD1 is a possible D gene (5 bases). The germline gives CDR1 MNHEY, CDR2 SVGEGT. CDR3 length equals 15 residues. Between the trimmed V and J ends, which lost 6 bases and 3 bases, there was a span of 17 bases. This CDR3 is CASSPTDRLYTEAFF. CDR3 DNA sequence: TGTGCCAGCAGCCCTACAGACAGATTATACACTGAAGCTTTCTTT.

V usage is TRBV4-3 and J usage is TRBJ1-4, with TRBD1 identical over 8 bases. The ends lost 0 bases at V and 3 bases at J; junction bases unmatched: 0. The CDR3 covers 15 residues. Germline V gives CDR1 LGHNA, CDR2 YSLEER. CDR3 coding DNA: TGCGCCAGCAGCCAAGAGGGACAGGCTAATGAAAAACTGTTTTTT. As protein: CASSQEGQANEKLFF.

This clone has a single count. The V call is TRBV6-6, the J call TRBJ1-5; possibly TRBD1 for D (5 bases). The V gene lost 6 bases and the J gene lost 5 bases, with 17 bases spanning the gap. The CDR3 is 15 amino acids. Looked up from germline, CDR1 is MNHNY and CDR2 is SVGAGI (reference sequence). The CDR3 DNA follows: TGTGCCAGCAGGCCACCGACAGAATTTGATCAGCCCCAGCATTTT. It specifies CASRPPTEFDQPQHF.

This clone came up once. This sequence joins TRBV6-5 and TRBJ1-4; 8 bases are shared with TRBD1. V lost 5 bases and J lost 6; bases outside the gene matches: 5. The germline CDR1 and CDR2 sequences are MNHEY and SVGAGI. The length of the CDR3 is 14 residues. CDR3 in DNA: TGTGCCAGCAGTCGGACAGGGATGGATGAAAAACTGTTTTTT. Its protein product is CASSRTGMDEKLFF.